The present entry profiles one T cell receptor beta chain with its context. The table lists this clone with a count of one. The specificity of this receptor is unknown. Base qualities were left out, and no much larger clone turns up one base away. The cohort comprised 670 or so healthy bone marrow donors. All cohort members were sampled while nominally healthy, although unrecorded immune exposures were likely present. The donor tested CMV seropositive and was one of the 289 seropositive cohort members. Each donor provided a peripheral blood sample, and peripheral blood mononuclear cells were used for TCR beta sequencing. Genomic DNA extraction from the blood cell samples was performed with the Qiagen DNeasy Blood Extraction Kit. Library creation used the immunoSEQ multiplex PCR assay. For the multiplex PCR, a mixture combining 60 forward primers for TCR Vbeta segments and 13 reverse primers for TCR Jbeta segments was used. Amplification of the CDR3 region of rearranged TCR beta genes was performed with a multiplex PCR assay on genomic DNA. On the Illumina HiSeq System, the amplified TCR beta libraries were sequenced as 87-base-pair reads. Turning to the authors' computational methods: A later analysis counted around 72 million unique TCR beta chains across the 650 to 700 repertoires, and some 11 million of these chains were shared by at least two donors. A nearest-neighbor algorithm error-corrected the raw reads and collapsed the reads into unique sequences, merging closely related sequences to remove PCR and sequencing errors. To assign V, D and J gene segments, CDR3 sequences were aligned to IMGT reference sequences. For a sequence to be retained, a match of at least six nucleotides was required to both a V gene segment and a J gene segment. A rearrangement counted as productive if the CDR3 had no stop codons and remained in frame with V and J, and every other rearrangement counted as non-productive. CDR3 was defined by IMGT convention, running from the second conserved V-encoded cysteine to the conserved J-encoded phenylalanine. The earlier analysis of 450 to 750 of the donors excluded any sequence lacking an unambiguous match to a single V gene segment. In an earlier analysis of 450 to 700 of the donors, V segments were called functional above 56.7% productive rearrangements and were called segregating when the between-donor standard deviation exceeded 5%. To diagnose cytomegalovirus status from the catalog of TCR beta chain sequences, a statistical classification framework was built. In a later analysis, V and J genes were assigned by comparing TCR nucleotide sequences against IMGT/GENE-DB human TR gene sequences. A later analysis assigned CDR3 sequences and most-parsimonious VDJ recombination scenarios with the TCRdist pipeline. A later analysis defined each TCR beta chain by its CDR3 amino acid sequence plus V-gene family, and excluded reads lacking a unique V-gene family. In a later analysis, fewer than 650 highly shared, low-generation-probability nucleotide sequences were removed to address suspected cross-contamination and a sequencing artifact. In a later analysis, a clonal expansion index for each public chain was calculated from normalized within-repertoire ranks of inferred template counts. In a later analysis, generation probabilities were computed using a VDJ recombination model fitted to out-of-frame rearrangements, and the results were checked against IGoR. In a later analysis, hypergeometric tests were used to score TCR-TCR, TCR-HLA and TCR-CMV co-occurrence, with a repertoire-size bias correction applied to TCR pairs. False discovery rates were estimated in a later analysis by permuting HLA or CMV assignments 20 times. In a later analysis, co-occurring TCRs were grouped using DBSCAN, and TCRdist sequence similarity was added for clustering within HLA-allele-positive subsets. Repertoires with fewer than 30,000 or more than 120,000 public chains, plus five repertoires with anomalous nucleotide sharing, were excluded from co-occurrence clustering. Drawn from immuneACCESS, this table holds only the in-frame rearrangements with V and J called that TCRdb kept. Clones are partly lost; checked studies trace under half to an unresolved V gene and leave the rest unexplained. D and trimming were read from the DNA, whereas the V and J calls and clone size are those reported in that table. A total of about 130,000 clones appear in this sample, about two thirds of them only once. The ten largest clones add up to about 2.7% of the sample.

The data derive from a study of cytomegalovirus exposure and HLA in healthy donors (dated 2017 in TCRdb). Broadly, across the study: According to an earlier analysis of several hundred of the donors, some 180 million T cells yielded 120 million or so unique TCR beta sequences and about 280 Gb of sequence data. Using immunosequencing, the study profiled T cell repertoires from 550 to 750 subjects and related those repertoires to cytomegalovirus serostatus. Among the roughly 370 genotyped donors, around 81% belonged to the genetic ancestry cluster associated with self-reported Caucasian donors. Typing coverage differed by locus: A, B, C, DRB1 and DQB1 were typed in about 629-640 donors, DQA1 in about 550, DPA1 in 600 to 610, and DPB1 in 400 to 490. In the later analysis, no new phenotypic data were used to find candidate immune exposures; instead, reliance was placed on TCR beta sequences and their occurrence across donors. Along with the approximately 700-subject first cohort, a separate validation cohort of 120 different subjects was used. Donor age, sex, ethnicity and CMV serostatus were collected together with the repertoire data. HLA typing covered class I and class II loci at four-digit resolution. About 280 gigabases of sequencing data and around 85 million unique TCR sequences made up an early release that covered several hundred HLA-typed donors. To predict cytomegalovirus infection status, the study brought together high-throughput TCR immunosequencing, statistical association of individual TCRs with disease status, and machine learning. In a later analysis, previously published TCR beta repertoires from roughly 710 donors were re-analyzed and high-resolution HLA genotyping was added so that TCR occurrence patterns could be studied. In an earlier analysis of 587 of the donors, high-throughput TCR beta sequencing was used to judge whether each TCR beta V gene segment behaved as functional or pseudogenic. Five DR-DQ haplotypes were treated as single units for association and clustering because of strong linkage in the cohort. Every repertoire in the discovery cohort had been generated on one and the same sequencing platform. Among 398 genotyped donors of the cohort, an average of roughly 230,000 unique TCR beta nucleotide sequences was sequenced per donor, of which about 18% were non-productive. A later genetic analysis used genome-wide SNP genotypes for about 55% of the 666 donors, treating that subset as a discovery cohort. The study aimed to test whether signatures of past pathogen exposure could be identified by cataloging public T cell receptors.

Broad study findings and their caveats: A later genetic analysis reported fewer N-insertions in productive TCRs among donors in an Asian-associated ancestry cluster than the roughly 650-donor mean. In the study, roughly 160 TCR beta chains were listed as associated with cytomegalovirus. A later genetic analysis associated a missense DCLRE1C variant with V-gene and J-gene trimming of TCR beta chains, and an independent cohort replicated the association. Correlated functional status among segregating V segments might reflect linkage disequilibrium, but an unknown experimental factor could not be ruled out. At a false discovery rate of 0.05, a later analysis linked 16,951 TCR beta sequences to specific HLA alleles. A few of the identified cytomegalovirus-associated TCR beta chains were confirmed in vitro to be specific for cytomegalovirus antigens. Most TCR sequences were observed very rarely across donors, whereas some public TCRs were present in many individuals. Only TCR beta chains were sequenced in this cohort, and the absence of alpha or paired-chain data limited detectable features. Some IMGT-functional V segments, including TRBV6-2 and TRBV6-3, could not be told apart with the 87-base-pair reads, so those segments were excluded. Seventeen rarely observed V segments, including chromosome 9 orphons, were excluded from the earlier analysis of several hundred of the donors because counts were too low. The classifier was reported to diagnose cytomegalovirus status with high specificity and sensitivity in both the original cohort and the validation cohort. Because HLA typing was missing for some donors at each locus, association tests included only the typed subset. A cluster of highly shared sequence variants was judged likely to be a technical artifact of the sequencing pipeline. In a later analysis, the rate of TCR association differed among HLA loci, with DRB1 alleles having the most associated TCRs and HLA-C alleles having the fewest. According to a later analysis, parvovirus B19, influenza, CMV and Epstein-Barr virus appeared linked to several top co-occurrence clusters. An earlier analysis of around 500 of the donors showed that most TCR beta V segments appeared in productive rearrangements either about 87% or about 30% of the time, which broadly matched IMGT annotations. Immune exposure information for the cohort was limited to CMV serostatus. Most CMV-associated TCR beta chains appeared to be HLA-restricted in a later analysis, and the HLA associations seemed to be driven largely by CMV exposure. A further reported finding was that TCR beta sequences accurately predicted the HLA-A and HLA-B alleles for most subjects in the first cohort. The authors suggested that the approach could potentially be generalized to other disease states and immunological phenotypes. In a later analysis, HLA-associated TCR beta chains were found to be more clonally expanded and to have lower generation probabilities than equally common non-associated chains. When HLA alleles, especially DR and DQ, strongly co-occurred, attributing TCR associations to individual alleles was difficult. Sequencing depth was assumed to be roughly uniform across donors in the presence/absence analyses, though that assumption may not hold.

Taken from cysteine to phenylalanine, the CDR3 has 16 residues. The sequence is cut down to CDR3 DNA, 48 bases in frame from base 1. Ends trimmed: V by 4 bases, J by 1 base; bases unmatched to a gene: 2. The germline V gene encodes CDR1 SGHTA and CDR2 FQGTGA. The receptor's source is a woman aged 55-69 years in good health and CMV-seropositive. Sequences were obtained from PBMCs. The chain employs TRBV7-3 and TRBJ2-2; 11 bases in between match TRBD2. The CDR3 is CASSSTSGGNTGELFF. The DNA is TGTGCCAGCAGCTCTACTAGCGGGGGGAACACCGGGGAGCTGTTTTTT.